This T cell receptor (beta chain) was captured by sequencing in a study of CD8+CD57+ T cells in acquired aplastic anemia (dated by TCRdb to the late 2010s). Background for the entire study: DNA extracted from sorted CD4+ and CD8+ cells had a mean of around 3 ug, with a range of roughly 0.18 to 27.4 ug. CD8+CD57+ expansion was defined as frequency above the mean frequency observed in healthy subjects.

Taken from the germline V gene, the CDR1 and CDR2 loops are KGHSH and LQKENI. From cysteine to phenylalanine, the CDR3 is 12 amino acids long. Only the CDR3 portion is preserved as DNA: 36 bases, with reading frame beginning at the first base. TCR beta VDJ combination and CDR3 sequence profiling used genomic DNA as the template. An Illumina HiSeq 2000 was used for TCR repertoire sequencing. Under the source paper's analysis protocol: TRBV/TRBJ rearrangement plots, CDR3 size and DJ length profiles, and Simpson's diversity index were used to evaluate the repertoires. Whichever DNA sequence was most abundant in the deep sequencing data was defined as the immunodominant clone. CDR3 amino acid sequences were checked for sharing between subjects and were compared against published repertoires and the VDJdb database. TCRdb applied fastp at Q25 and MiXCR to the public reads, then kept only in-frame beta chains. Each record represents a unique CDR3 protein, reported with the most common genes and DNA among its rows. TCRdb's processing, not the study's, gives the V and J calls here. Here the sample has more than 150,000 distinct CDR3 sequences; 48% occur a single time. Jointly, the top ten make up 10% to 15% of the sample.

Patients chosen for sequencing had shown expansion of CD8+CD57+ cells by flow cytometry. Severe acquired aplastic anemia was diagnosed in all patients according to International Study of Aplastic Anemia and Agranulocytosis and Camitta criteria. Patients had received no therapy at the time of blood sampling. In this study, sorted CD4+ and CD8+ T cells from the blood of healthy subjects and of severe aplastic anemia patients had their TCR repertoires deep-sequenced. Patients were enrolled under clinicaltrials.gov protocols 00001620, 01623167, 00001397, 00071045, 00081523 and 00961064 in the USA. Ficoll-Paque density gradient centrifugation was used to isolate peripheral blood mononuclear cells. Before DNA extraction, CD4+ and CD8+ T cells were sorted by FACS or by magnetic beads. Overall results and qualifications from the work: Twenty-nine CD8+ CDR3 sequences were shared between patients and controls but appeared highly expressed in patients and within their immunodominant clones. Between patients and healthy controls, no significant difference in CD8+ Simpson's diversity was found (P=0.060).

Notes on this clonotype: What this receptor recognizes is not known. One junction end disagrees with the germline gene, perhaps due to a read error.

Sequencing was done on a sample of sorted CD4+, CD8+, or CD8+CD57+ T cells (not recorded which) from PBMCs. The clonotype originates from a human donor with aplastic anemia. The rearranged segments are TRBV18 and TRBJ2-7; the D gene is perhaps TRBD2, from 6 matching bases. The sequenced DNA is TGTGTCAGCTCACTTAGCGGCTACGAGCAGTACTTC. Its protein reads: CVSSLSGYEQYF. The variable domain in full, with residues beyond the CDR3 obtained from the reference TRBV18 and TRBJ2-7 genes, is NAGVMQNPRHLVRRRGQEARLRCSPMKGHSHVYWYRQLPEEGLKFMVYLQKENIIDESGMPKERFSAEFPKEGPSILRIQQVVRGDSAAYFCVSSLSGYEQYFGPGTRLTVT.